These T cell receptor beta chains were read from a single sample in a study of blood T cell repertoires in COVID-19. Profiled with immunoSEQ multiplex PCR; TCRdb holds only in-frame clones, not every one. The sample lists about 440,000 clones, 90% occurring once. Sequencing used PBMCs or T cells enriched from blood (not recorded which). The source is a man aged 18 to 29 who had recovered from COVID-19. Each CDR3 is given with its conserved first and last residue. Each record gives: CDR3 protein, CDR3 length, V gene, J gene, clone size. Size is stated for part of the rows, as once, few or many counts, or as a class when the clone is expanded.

CASREQGAEKPQHF	14	TRBV27	TRBJ1-5	-
CASSEGSGQGKETQYF	16	TRBV11-2	TRBJ2-5	-
CASRSGGPLHF	11	TRBV6-5	TRBJ1-6	-
CASSFTSNTEAFF	13	TRBV28	TRBJ1-1	-
CASSRSPLKNSNSPLHF	17	TRBV14	TRBJ1-6	-
CASSTGTGKGNQPQHF	16	TRBV19	TRBJ1-5	-
CASSLLSGSYGYTF	14	TRBV28	TRBJ1-2	-
CASKVGQGRGYTF	13	TRBV12-3/TRBV12-4	TRBJ1-2	-
CASRLTGVLDTQYF	14	TRBV6-5	TRBJ2-3	once
CAISESGAGNTEAFF	15	TRBV10-3	TRBJ1-1	-
CASSQVSRAAGNTIYF	16	TRBV14	TRBJ1-3	-
CASLDMHRIPYEQYF	15	TRBV6-5	TRBJ2-7	-
CASSLEPGPGNTIYF	15	TRBV5-1	TRBJ1-3	-
CSVVCGHPNGEQYF	14	TRBV29-1	TRBJ2-7	-